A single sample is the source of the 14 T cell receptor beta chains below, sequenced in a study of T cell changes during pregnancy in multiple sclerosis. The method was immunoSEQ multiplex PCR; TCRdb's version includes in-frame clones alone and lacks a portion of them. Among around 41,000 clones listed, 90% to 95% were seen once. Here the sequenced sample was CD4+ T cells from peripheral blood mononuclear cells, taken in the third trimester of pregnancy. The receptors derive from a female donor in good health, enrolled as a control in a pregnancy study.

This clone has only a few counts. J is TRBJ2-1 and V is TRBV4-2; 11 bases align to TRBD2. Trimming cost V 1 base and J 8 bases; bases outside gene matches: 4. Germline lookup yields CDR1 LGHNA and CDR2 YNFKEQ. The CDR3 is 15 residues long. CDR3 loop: CASSQGGSGGDEQFF. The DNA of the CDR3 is TGTGCCAGCAGCCAAGGTGGTAGCGGGGGGGATGAGCAGTTCTTC.

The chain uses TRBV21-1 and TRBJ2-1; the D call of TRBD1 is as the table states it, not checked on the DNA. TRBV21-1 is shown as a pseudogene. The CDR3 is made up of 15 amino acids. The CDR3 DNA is TGTGCCAGCAGCATCCTGACAGGGTTAGGCAATGAGCAGTTCTTC. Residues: CASSILTGLGNEQFF.

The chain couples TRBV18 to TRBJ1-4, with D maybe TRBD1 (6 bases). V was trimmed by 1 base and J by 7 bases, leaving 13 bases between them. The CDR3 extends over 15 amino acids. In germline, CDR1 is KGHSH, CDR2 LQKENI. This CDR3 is CASSPHNRDGEKLFF. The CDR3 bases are TGTGCCAGCTCACCACATAACAGGGACGGTGAAAAACTGTTTTTT.

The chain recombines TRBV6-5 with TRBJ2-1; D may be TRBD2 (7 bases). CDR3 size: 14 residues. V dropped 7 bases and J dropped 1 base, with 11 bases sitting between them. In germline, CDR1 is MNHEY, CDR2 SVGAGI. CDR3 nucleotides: TGTGCCAGCAAGGGGGGGCTTTCCTACAATGAGCAGTTCTTC. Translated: CASKGGLSYNEQFF.

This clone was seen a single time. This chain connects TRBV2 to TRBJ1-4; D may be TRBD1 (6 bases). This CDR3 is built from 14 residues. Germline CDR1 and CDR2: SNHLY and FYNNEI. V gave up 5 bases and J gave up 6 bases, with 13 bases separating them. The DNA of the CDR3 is TGTGCCAGCAGTCCTGACAGGTCGGATGAAAAACTGTTTTTT. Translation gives CASSPDRSDEKLFF.

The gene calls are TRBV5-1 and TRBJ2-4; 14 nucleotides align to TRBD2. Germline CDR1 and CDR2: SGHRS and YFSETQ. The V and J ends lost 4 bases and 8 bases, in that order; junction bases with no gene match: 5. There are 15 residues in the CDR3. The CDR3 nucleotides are TGCGCCAGCAGCGGGACTAGCGGGGGCGCGGACATTCAGTACTTC. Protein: CASSGTSGGADIQYF.

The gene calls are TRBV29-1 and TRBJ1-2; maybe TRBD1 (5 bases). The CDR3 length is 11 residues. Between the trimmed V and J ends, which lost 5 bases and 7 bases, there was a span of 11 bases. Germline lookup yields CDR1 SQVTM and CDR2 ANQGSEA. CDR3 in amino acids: CSVRQGLGYTF. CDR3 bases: TGCAGCGTTCGGCAGGGTCTTGGCTACACCTTC.

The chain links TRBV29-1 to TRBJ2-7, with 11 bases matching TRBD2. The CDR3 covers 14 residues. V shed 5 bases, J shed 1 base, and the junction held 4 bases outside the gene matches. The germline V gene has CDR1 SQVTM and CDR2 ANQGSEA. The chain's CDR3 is CSVLGLAGSYEQYF. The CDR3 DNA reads TGCAGCGTTCTCGGACTAGCGGGTTCCTACGAGCAGTACTTC.

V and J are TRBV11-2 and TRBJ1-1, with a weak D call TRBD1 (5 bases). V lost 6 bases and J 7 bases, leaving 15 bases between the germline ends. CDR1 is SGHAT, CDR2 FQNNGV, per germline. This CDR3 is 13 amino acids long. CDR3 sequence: CASRNYRTGEAFF. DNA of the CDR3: TGTGCCAGCAGAAACTACCGCACAGGTGAAGCTTTCTTT.

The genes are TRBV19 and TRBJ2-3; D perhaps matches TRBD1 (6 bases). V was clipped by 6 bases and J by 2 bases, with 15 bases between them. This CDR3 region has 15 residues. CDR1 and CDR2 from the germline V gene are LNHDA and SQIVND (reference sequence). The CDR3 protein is CASRPPGAHTDTQYF. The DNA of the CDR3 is TGTGCCAGTAGGCCTCCAGGGGCCCACACAGATACGCAGTATTTT.

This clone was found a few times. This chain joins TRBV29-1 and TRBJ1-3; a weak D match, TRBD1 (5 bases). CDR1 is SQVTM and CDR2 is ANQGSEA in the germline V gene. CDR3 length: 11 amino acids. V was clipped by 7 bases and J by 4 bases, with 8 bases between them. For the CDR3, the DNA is TGCAGCGGGACATGGGGAAACACCATATATTTT. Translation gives CSGTWGNTIYF.

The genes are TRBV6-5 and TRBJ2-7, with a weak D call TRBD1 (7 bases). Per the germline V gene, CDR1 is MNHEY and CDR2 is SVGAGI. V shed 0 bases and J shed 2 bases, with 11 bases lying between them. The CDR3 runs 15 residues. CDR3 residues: CASSYSTGRTYEQYF. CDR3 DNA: TGTGCCAGCAGTTACTCGACAGGGAGGACCTACGAGCAGTACTTC.

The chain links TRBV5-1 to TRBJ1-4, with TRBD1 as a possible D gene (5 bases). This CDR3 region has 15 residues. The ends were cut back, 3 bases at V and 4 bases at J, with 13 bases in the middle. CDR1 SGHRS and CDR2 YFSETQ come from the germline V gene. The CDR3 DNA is TGCGCCAGCAGCTGGGTCGGGGGATTTAATGAAAAACTGTTTTTT. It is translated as CASSWVGGFNEKLFF.

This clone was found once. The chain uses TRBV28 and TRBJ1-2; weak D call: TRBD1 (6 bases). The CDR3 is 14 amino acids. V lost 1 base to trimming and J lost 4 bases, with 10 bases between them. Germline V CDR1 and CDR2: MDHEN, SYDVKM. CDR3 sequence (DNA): TGTGCCAGCAGTTTATCACAGGGACGCTATGGCTACACCTTC. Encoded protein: CASSLSQGRYGYTF.